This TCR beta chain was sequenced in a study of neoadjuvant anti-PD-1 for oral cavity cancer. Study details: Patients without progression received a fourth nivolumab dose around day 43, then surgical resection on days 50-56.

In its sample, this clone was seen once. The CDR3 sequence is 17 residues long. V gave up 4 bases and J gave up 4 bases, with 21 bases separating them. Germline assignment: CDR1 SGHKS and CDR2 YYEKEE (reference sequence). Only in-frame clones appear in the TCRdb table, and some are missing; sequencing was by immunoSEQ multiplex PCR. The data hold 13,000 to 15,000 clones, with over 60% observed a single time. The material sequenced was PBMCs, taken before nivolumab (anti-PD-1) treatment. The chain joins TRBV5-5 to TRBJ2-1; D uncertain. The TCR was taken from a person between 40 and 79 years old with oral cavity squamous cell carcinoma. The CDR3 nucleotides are TGTGCCAGCAGCGGAAACCCAACTCCCGCCTTATACAATGAGCAGTTCTTC. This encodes CASSGNPTPALYNEQFF. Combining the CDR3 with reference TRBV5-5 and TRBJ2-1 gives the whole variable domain DAGVTQSPTHLIKTRGQQVTLRCSPISGHKSVSWYQQVLGQGPQFIFQYYEKEERGRGNFPDRFSARQFPNYSSELNVNALLLGDSALYLCASSGNPTPALYNEQFFGPGTRLTVL.